Below are 17 T cell receptor beta chains sequenced from a single sample in a study of blood T cell repertoires in COVID-19. The table came from immunoSEQ multiplex PCR; TCRdb's copy has only in-frame clones and leaves some out. The data show 75,000 to 100,000 clones, with around 80% seen just once and around 24% held by the top ten. The sequenced sample consisted of peripheral blood. The source is a man between 65 and 85 years old with acute or convalescent COVID-19.

The chain has TRBV9 and TRBJ2-1; D is possibly TRBD2 (5 bases). V gave up 0 bases and J gave up 2 bases, with 9 bases separating them. CDR1 is SGDLS, CDR2 YYNGEE, per germline. There are 15 residues in the CDR3. In nucleotides, the CDR3 is TGTGCCAGCAGCGTAGCTTCGGGGACCTACAATGAGCAGTTCTTC. As protein: CASSVASGTYNEQFF.

The J gene is TRBJ2-7, the V gene TRBV5-6; 7 nucleotides match TRBD2. This CDR3 region has 17 residues. From germline, CDR1 is SGHDT and CDR2 YYEEEE. The junction had 10 bases not matched to a gene; V was cut back by 0 bases and J by 1 base. CDR3 loop: CASSLETSVGGSYEQYF. The DNA of the CDR3 is TGTGCCAGCAGCTTGGAAACTAGCGTAGGAGGATCCTACGAGCAGTACTTC.

This chain connects TRBV7-2 to TRBJ1-4, with 8 bases aligning to TRBD1. This CDR3 has 17 residues. In germline, CDR1 is SGHTA, CDR2 FQGNSA. Germline trimming cut 1 base from V and 7 bases from J; bases unmatched to any gene: 11. The CDR3: CASSLEGRGRWGEKLFF. As DNA, the CDR3 is TGTGCCAGCAGCTTAGAGGGCAGGGGGCGCTGGGGTGAAAAACTGTTTTTT.

The CDR3 sequence: CASSQGQDTGELFF. CDR3 coding DNA: TGTGCCAGCAGCCAAGGACAGGATACCGGGGAGCTGTTTTTT. The chain employs TRBV3-1 (or the pseudogene TRBV3-2) and TRBJ2-2; tentative D call: TRBD1 (6 bases). The CDR3 is made up of 14 amino acids. Germline V gene sequence: CDR1 LGHDT, CDR2 YNNKEL (reference sequence). Trimming stripped 1 base from V and 5 bases from J, with 8 bases between.

The chain uses TRBV12-3 or TRBV12-4 and TRBJ2-1, with 7 nucleotides matching TRBD1. This CDR3 spans 13 amino acids. Unmatched junction bases numbered 4, after V lost 7 bases and J lost 4 bases. The CDR3, as DNA: TGTGCCAGCACCTCGACAGGGTACAATGAGCAGTTCTTC. Amino acids: CASTSTGYNEQFF.

This chain joins TRBV5-4 and TRBJ1-1, with 7 bases lining up with TRBD1. V lost 4 bases and J lost 4; bases outside the gene matches: 7. The CDR3 totals 14 residues. Germline CDR1 SGHNT, CDR2 YYREEE (reference sequence). CDR3 amino acids: CASSPGQAGTEAFF. CDR3 nucleotides: TGTGCCAGCAGCCCCGGACAGGCCGGCACTGAAGCTTTCTTT.

This sequence joins TRBV27 and TRBJ1-6; possibly TRBD1 for D (6 bases). Germline CDR1 and CDR2: MNHEY and SMNVEV (reference sequence). The CDR3 totals 15 residues. The V and J ends lost 7 bases and 7 bases respectively, with 17 bases between them. The CDR3 DNA reads TGTGCCAGCACCCTTTCGCAGGGGAGAAATTCACCCCTCCACTTT. It yields the protein CASTLSQGRNSPLHF.

This chain joins TRBV5-1 and TRBJ1-4, with a weak D call TRBD1 (6 bases). V dropped 3 bases and J dropped 13 bases, with 19 bases sitting between them. The germline gives CDR1 SGHRS, CDR2 YFSETQ. This CDR3 has 14 amino acids. CDR3 sequence (DNA): TGCGCCAGCAGCTACACCGGGACATCGACTATACTGTTTTTT. Translated, it gives CASSYTGTSTILFF. Drawing the rest from reference TRBV5-1 and TRBJ1-4, the complete variable domain is KAGVTQTPRYLIKTRGQQVTLSCSPISGHRSVSWYQQTPGQGLQFLFEYFSETQRNKGNFPGRFSGRQFSNSRSEMNVSTLELGDSALYLCASSYTGTSTILFFGSGTQLSVL.

The chain combines TRBV7-3 with TRBJ1-2, with TRBD1 matching 9 bases. Germline values: CDR1 SGHTA, CDR2 FQGTGA. This CDR3 contains 13 residues. The V segment lost 4 bases and the J segment 10 bases; nucleotides outside the gene matches: 7. In nucleotides, the CDR3 is TGTGCCAGCAGCTCCGATGGACAGGGGCACTACACCTTC. Protein product: CASSSDGQGHYTF.

The chain uses TRBV19 and TRBJ1-5; D may be TRBD1 (6 bases). Germline V CDR1 and CDR2: LNHDA, SQIVND (reference sequence). The CDR3 runs to 16 residues. V was shortened by 4 bases and J by 0 bases, with 13 bases between the two germline ends. The CDR3 here is CASSTRGDNSNQPQHF. The DNA for the CDR3 is TGTGCCAGTAGTACCCGAGGGGACAATAGCAATCAGCCCCAGCATTTT.

The chain uses TRBV28 and TRBJ2-7; 7 nucleotides match TRBD1. V shed 7 bases, J shed 2 bases, and the junction held 5 bases outside the gene matches. CDR3 length: 13 amino acids. Per germline, CDR1 MDHEN and CDR2 SYDVKM. Written as DNA, the CDR3 is TGTGCCAGCACCGGGACAGTTACCTACGAGCAGTACTTC. Amino acid sequence: CASTGTVTYEQYF.

The chain carries TRBV7-8 and TRBJ1-1; D is perhaps TRBD1 (5 bases). CDR1 and CDR2 (germline): SGHVS, FQNEAQ. The CDR3 totals 15 residues. Trimming stripped 6 bases from V and 1 base from J, with 15 bases between. The CDR3 bases are TGTGCCAGCAGTCGTAGCGGGGCTCAGAACACTGAAGCTTTCTTT. It yields the protein CASSRSGAQNTEAFF.

V usage is TRBV12-5 and J usage is TRBJ2-5; 12 bases are shared with TRBD2. The germline V gene encodes CDR1 LGHNT and CDR2 FRNRAP. The junction had 14 bases not matched to a gene; V was cut back by 6 bases and J by 3 bases. The CDR3 has 18 residues. CDR3 DNA sequence: TGTGCTAGTGGACTTGGACTAGCGGGAAGGAGTTCCGAAGAGACCCAGTACTTC. It translates to CASGLGLAGRSSEETQYF. Together with reference TRBV12-5 and TRBJ2-5, the CDR3 gives the full variable domain: DARVTQTPRHKVTEMGQEVTMRCQPILGHNTVFWYRQTMMQGLELLAYFRNRAPLDDSGMPKDRFSAEMPDATLATLKIQPSEPRDSAVYFCASGLGLAGRSSEETQYFGPGTRLLVL.

This chain joins TRBV10-1 and TRBJ1-2; tentative D call: TRBD1 (6 bases). V was pared by 6 bases and J by 3 bases, with 14 bases between. Germline-derived CDR1 and CDR2 are WNHNN and SYGVQD (reference sequence). The CDR3 length is 14 residues. The DNA of the CDR3 is TGCGCCAGCAGCCCAACAGGGACCCACTATGGCTACACCTTC. It encodes CASSPTGTHYGYTF.

The chain recombines TRBV7-6 with TRBJ2-7; 7 positions match TRBD1. CDR1 and CDR2 (germline): SGHVS, FNYEAQ. V dropped 8 bases and J dropped 0; count of bases not matched to a gene: 4. The CDR3 runs to 13 residues. The CDR3, as DNA: TGTGCCAGCTTGGGGACAGTCTCCTACGAGCAGTACTTC. Its protein product is CASLGTVSYEQYF. The whole variable domain, remainder taken from reference TRBV7-6 and TRBJ2-7, is GAGVSQSPRYKVTKRGQDVALRCDPISGHVSLYWYRQALGQGPEFLTYFNYEAQQDKSGLPNDRFSAERPEGSISTLTIQRTEQRDSAMYRCASLGTVSYEQYFGPGTRLTVT.

V and J are TRBV7-2 and TRBJ2-3; 8 nucleotides agree with TRBD2. V lost 7 bases, J lost 3 bases, and 3 bases stayed unmatched. From germline, CDR1 is SGHTA and CDR2 FQGNSA. The CDR3 has 13 residues. The CDR3 DNA sequence: TGTGCCAGCACAGCGGGAGTTACAGATACGCAGTATTTT. Protein product: CASTAGVTDTQYF.

V and J are TRBV6-2 or TRBV6-3 and TRBJ2-1, with D tentatively TRBD2 (6 bases). From germline, CDR1 is MNHEY and CDR2 SVGEGT. V lost 6 bases, J lost 0 bases, and 21 bases lay in between. The CDR3 consists of 18 residues. As DNA, the CDR3 is TGTGCCAGCAGCCCTTTAACGGGGGTACAGAGCTCCTACAATGAGCAGTTCTTC. Its translation is CASSPLTGVQSSYNEQFF.